These T cell receptor beta chains were read from a single sample in a study of OX40 agonist ivuxolimab in advanced cancers. The data were produced by immunoSEQ multiplex PCR, yet TCRdb's version contains in-frame clones alone and is incomplete. The sample records about 77,000 clones, over 85% being singletons. The source material was CD4+ or CD8+ T cells sorted from blood, sampled in a trial of the OX40 agonist ivuxolimab. The receptors derive from an adult with an advanced solid tumor such as melanoma, head and neck, liver or kidney cancer. Each CDR3 is given with its conserved first and last residue. The order of the fields is CDR3 DNA, CDR3 protein, clone size, D gene, V gene, J gene. D genes are given only for firm matches. Only some rows state a clone size, as once, few, many or a class for expanded clones.

cdr3_nt: TGTGCCAGCAGTCACGGGACAGGGATAAACTATGGCTACACCTTC
cdr3_aa: CASSHGTGINYGYTF
clone_size: once
d_call: TRBD1
v_call: TRBV6-5
j_call: TRBJ1-2

cdr3_nt: TGTGCCAGCAGCTTAGATGAGGGCCACGAGCAGTACTTC
cdr3_aa: CASSLDEGHEQYF
clone_size: once
d_call: -
v_call: TRBV7-6
j_call: TRBJ2-7

cdr3_nt: TGTGCCACCAGCAGGACAGGGCACACAGATACGCAGTATTTT
cdr3_aa: CATSRTGHTDTQYF
clone_size: -
d_call: TRBD1
v_call: TRBV15
j_call: TRBJ2-3

cdr3_nt: TGCGCCAGCAGCCAAGGGGGTGGCTACACCTTC
cdr3_aa: CASSQGGGYTF
clone_size: -
d_call: -
v_call: TRBV4-1
j_call: TRBJ1-2

cdr3_nt: TGTGCCAGCAGTGACGGGACTTATGGCTACACCTTC
cdr3_aa: CASSDGTYGYTF
clone_size: -
d_call: -
v_call: TRBV6-5
j_call: TRBJ1-2

cdr3_nt: TGTGCCAGCAGCGCCCCTACAGGGTTCAATGGCTACACCTTC
cdr3_aa: CASSAPTGFNGYTF
clone_size: -
d_call: -
v_call: TRBV9
j_call: TRBJ1-2

cdr3_nt: TGTGCCAGCAGTTACTCGGGTTTAGGCACCGGGGAGCTGTTTTTT
cdr3_aa: CASSYSGLGTGELFF
clone_size: -
d_call: -
v_call: TRBV6-5
j_call: TRBJ2-2

cdr3_nt: TGTGCCAGCAGCAAACTAGCGGGAGGGCCAGATACGCAGTATTTT
cdr3_aa: CASSKLAGGPDTQYF
clone_size: -
d_call: TRBD2
v_call: TRBV6-5
j_call: TRBJ2-3

cdr3_nt: TGTGCCAGTAGTTGGGGACCGCGCGATACGCAGTATTTT
cdr3_aa: CASSWGPRDTQYF
clone_size: -
d_call: -
v_call: TRBV19
j_call: TRBJ2-3

cdr3_nt: TGTGCCAGCAGCTCCGCCGCAGCGGGGAGATACAATGAGCAGTTCTTC
cdr3_aa: CASSSAAAGRYNEQFF
clone_size: -
d_call: TRBD2
v_call: TRBV7-9
j_call: TRBJ2-1

cdr3_nt: TGTGCCAGCAGCCAAGAGGGTGGTGGAAGCTCCTACGAGCAGTACTTC
cdr3_aa: CASSQEGGGSSYEQYF
clone_size: once
d_call: -
v_call: TRBV4-2
j_call: TRBJ2-7

cdr3_nt: TGTGCCAGCAGTCAGGGCGGCGAGCAGTACTTC
cdr3_aa: CASSQGGEQYF
clone_size: -
d_call: -
v_call: TRBV27
j_call: TRBJ2-7

cdr3_nt: TGCGCCAGCAGCCAGGAAGGGGGCCCTAGCACAGATACGCAGTATTTT
cdr3_aa: CASSQEGGPSTDTQYF
clone_size: -
d_call: TRBD1
v_call: TRBV4-1
j_call: TRBJ2-3

cdr3_nt: TGTGCCAGCAGCCAACAACAGGGGAACTCCTACGAGCAGTACTTC
cdr3_aa: CASSQQQGNSYEQYF
clone_size: -
d_call: TRBD1
v_call: TRBV14
j_call: TRBJ2-7

cdr3_nt: TGTGCCAGCAGCTTACGGACAGGTGGGGTCCTCGAGTTCTTC
cdr3_aa: CASSLRTGGVLEFF
clone_size: -
d_call: TRBD1
v_call: TRBV7-6
j_call: TRBJ2-1

cdr3_nt: TGCGCCAGCAGCTTGGCCGTGCGGAAGACAGGGGTCGGCTACGAGCAGTACTTC
cdr3_aa: CASSLAVRKTGVGYEQYF
clone_size: -
d_call: TRBD1
v_call: TRBV5-1
j_call: TRBJ2-7

cdr3_nt: TGTGCCAGCAGTCTCCCAACCGGGACTAGCGTCTGGGAGCAGTTCTTC
cdr3_aa: CASSLPTGTSVWEQFF
clone_size: -
d_call: TRBD2
v_call: TRBV6-6
j_call: TRBJ2-1

cdr3_nt: TGTGCCAGCAGCACCTCCCGACAGGGCAGCAATGAAAAACTGTTTTTT
cdr3_aa: CASSTSRQGSNEKLFF
clone_size: -
d_call: TRBD1
v_call: TRBV7-9
j_call: TRBJ1-4

cdr3_nt: TGTGCCAGCAGCAATATCGGAGCTTCTAATGAAAAACTGTTTTTT
cdr3_aa: CASSNIGASNEKLFF
clone_size: -
d_call: -
v_call: TRBV28
j_call: TRBJ1-4

cdr3_nt: TGCGCCAGCAGCCAAGGAGGCAACTCTGGGGCCAACGTCCTGACTTTC
cdr3_aa: CASSQGGNSGANVLTF
clone_size: -
d_call: -
v_call: TRBV4-3
j_call: TRBJ2-6

cdr3_nt: TGTGCTAGTGGTTTGGACTTGGGAATGAACACTGAAGCTTTCTTT
cdr3_aa: CASGLDLGMNTEAFF
clone_size: -
d_call: -
v_call: TRBV12-5
j_call: TRBJ1-1

cdr3_nt: TGTGCCAGCAGCTACCAGGCGGGAAAGGCCTCCTACAATGAGCAGTTCTTC
cdr3_aa: CASSYQAGKASYNEQFF
clone_size: -
d_call: -
v_call: TRBV11-1
j_call: TRBJ2-1

cdr3_nt: TGCGCCAGCAGCCATTTAGGGGGGAACACTGAAGCTTTCTTT
cdr3_aa: CASSHLGGNTEAFF
clone_size: -
d_call: -
v_call: TRBV4-3
j_call: TRBJ1-1

cdr3_nt: TGTGCCACCAGCAGAGACGGGGACGGGCGGCAGCCCCAGCATTTT
cdr3_aa: CATSRDGDGRQPQHF
clone_size: -
d_call: -
v_call: TRBV15
j_call: TRBJ1-5

cdr3_nt: TGTGCCTGGAGTGGAGGGGACAGGGGCCTGGGAAAGTTCTTC
cdr3_aa: CAWSGGDRGLGKFF
clone_size: -
d_call: TRBD1
v_call: TRBV30
j_call: TRBJ2-1

cdr3_nt: TGTGCCAGCAGTTTAAATTCCCGCGGCACGGTTAATGAAGCTTTCTTT
cdr3_aa: CASSLNSRGTVNEAFF
clone_size: -
d_call: -
v_call: TRBV27
j_call: TRBJ1-1

cdr3_nt: TGTGCCAGCAGCCAATTAGGAGCGGTCAATGAGCAGTTCTTC
cdr3_aa: CASSQLGAVNEQFF
clone_size: once
d_call: -
v_call: TRBV14
j_call: TRBJ2-1

cdr3_nt: TGTGCCAGCAGTTTAGGGCTAGCGGGGCACAATGAGCAGTTCTTC
cdr3_aa: CASSLGLAGHNEQFF
clone_size: -
d_call: TRBD2
v_call: TRBV27
j_call: TRBJ2-1

cdr3_nt: TGTGCCAGCTCACCAGGAGGGGGGCAAGAGGAAAAACTGTTTTTT
cdr3_aa: CASSPGGGQEEKLFF
clone_size: -
d_call: -
v_call: TRBV18
j_call: TRBJ1-4

cdr3_nt: TGCAGCGTGGGGGACGGTTGGGTGGGCTATGGCTACACCTTC
cdr3_aa: CSVGDGWVGYGYTF
clone_size: -
d_call: -
v_call: TRBV29-1
j_call: TRBJ1-2

cdr3_nt: TGTGCCACCAGCAGAGGCGGGGGGATAGGGGAGACCCAGTACTTC
cdr3_aa: CATSRGGGIGETQYF
clone_size: once
d_call: TRBD2
v_call: TRBV15
j_call: TRBJ2-5

cdr3_nt: TGTGCCAGCAGTGAAAAATGGGAGAGGCAGCCCCAGCATTTT
cdr3_aa: CASSEKWERQPQHF
clone_size: once
d_call: -
v_call: TRBV6-1
j_call: TRBJ1-5

cdr3_nt: TGTGCCAGCAACTTGAATACGGGAGCCTACGGAGAGACCCAGTACTTC
cdr3_aa: CASNLNTGAYGETQYF
clone_size: -
d_call: -
v_call: TRBV2
j_call: TRBJ2-5

cdr3_nt: TGCGCCAGCAGCCACCCCCAACACTACGAGCAGTACTTC
cdr3_aa: CASSHPQHYEQYF
clone_size: -
d_call: -
v_call: TRBV4-1
j_call: TRBJ2-7

cdr3_nt: TGTGCCAGCAGCTTTCAGCTTCCCTCCTACAATGAGCAGTTCTTC
cdr3_aa: CASSFQLPSYNEQFF
clone_size: -
d_call: -
v_call: TRBV7-9
j_call: TRBJ2-1

cdr3_nt: TGTGCCAGCGGGGGGGACAGTCCCACAGATACGCAGTATTTT
cdr3_aa: CASGGDSPTDTQYF
clone_size: -
d_call: -
v_call: TRBV6-6
j_call: TRBJ2-3

cdr3_nt: TGTGCCAGCAGCTTGAGGGGGGCAACCTACGAGCAGTACTTC
cdr3_aa: CASSLRGATYEQYF
clone_size: -
d_call: -
v_call: TRBV13
j_call: TRBJ2-7

cdr3_nt: TGTGCCAGCAGCGGGGGGATCGAGGACGAGCAGTACTTC
cdr3_aa: CASSGGIEDEQYF
clone_size: -
d_call: -
v_call: TRBV7-9
j_call: TRBJ2-7

cdr3_nt: TGTGCCAGCAGCTTGTATCCTACAGGGGTGGACGAGCAGTACTTC
cdr3_aa: CASSLYPTGVDEQYF
clone_size: -
d_call: TRBD1
v_call: TRBV5-5
j_call: TRBJ2-7

cdr3_nt: TGTGCCAGTAGTATAAAGGGGCAGAACACTGAAGCTTTCTTT
cdr3_aa: CASSIKGQNTEAFF
clone_size: -
d_call: -
v_call: TRBV19
j_call: TRBJ1-1

cdr3_nt: TGTGCCAGCAGCCCACGGACTTTTGGACAGGGGATTAACTCCTACGAGCAGTACTTC
cdr3_aa: CASSPRTFGQGINSYEQYF
clone_size: -
d_call: TRBD1
v_call: TRBV7-9
j_call: TRBJ2-7

cdr3_nt: TGTGCCAGCAGCTTCTACCCCGGGAGAGGGACAGATACGCAGTATTTT
cdr3_aa: CASSFYPGRGTDTQYF
clone_size: -
d_call: -
v_call: TRBV7-3
j_call: TRBJ2-3

cdr3_nt: TGTGCCAGCAGCTTAACAGGAATGGGGACTAATGAAAAACTGTTTTTT
cdr3_aa: CASSLTGMGTNEKLFF
clone_size: -
d_call: -
v_call: TRBV11-2
j_call: TRBJ1-4

cdr3_nt: TGTGCCAGTAGTATAGCCTCGACAGGGGCTTTCTACGAGCAGTACTTC
cdr3_aa: CASSIASTGAFYEQYF
clone_size: -
d_call: TRBD1
v_call: TRBV19
j_call: TRBJ2-7

cdr3_nt: TGCGCCAGCAGCCAAGGGACAGGGAGCTCCTACGAGCAGTACTTC
cdr3_aa: CASSQGTGSSYEQYF
clone_size: -
d_call: TRBD1
v_call: TRBV4-1
j_call: TRBJ2-7

cdr3_nt: TGTGCCAGCAGCTATGGGGTGTTTATGGGGATAGTTGGCTACACCTTC
cdr3_aa: CASSYGVFMGIVGYTF
clone_size: once
d_call: -
v_call: TRBV5-6
j_call: TRBJ1-2

cdr3_nt: TGCAGCGTCGGCGGCAGGGGGGAACCCTACGAGCAGTACTTC
cdr3_aa: CSVGGRGEPYEQYF
clone_size: -
d_call: -
v_call: TRBV29-1
j_call: TRBJ2-7

cdr3_nt: TGTGCCAGCACTTCCGGGACAGGGAGGACTGAAGCTTTCTTT
cdr3_aa: CASTSGTGRTEAFF
clone_size: -
d_call: TRBD1
v_call: TRBV2
j_call: TRBJ1-1

cdr3_nt: TGTGCCATCCCTGGCGGGGGCACAGATACGCAGTATTTT
cdr3_aa: CAIPGGGTDTQYF
clone_size: -
d_call: -
v_call: TRBV5-4
j_call: TRBJ2-3

cdr3_nt: TGTGCCAGCAGTCGACTAGCGGGAGTCGGGAATGAGCAGTTCTTC
cdr3_aa: CASSRLAGVGNEQFF
clone_size: -
d_call: TRBD2
v_call: TRBV27
j_call: TRBJ2-1

cdr3_nt: TGTGCCAGTAGTACCCAACGGGAGAGGGATCAAGAGACCCAGTACTTC
cdr3_aa: CASSTQRERDQETQYF
clone_size: -
d_call: -
v_call: TRBV19
j_call: TRBJ2-5

cdr3_nt: TGCAGCGTTGGGTTCCCCACTCGGTACCAAGAGACCCAGTACTTC
cdr3_aa: CSVGFPTRYQETQYF
clone_size: -
d_call: -
v_call: TRBV29-1
j_call: TRBJ2-5

cdr3_nt: TGCAGCGTTTCCCCCATGCTGGGACAGTTGGAGACCCAGTACTTC
cdr3_aa: CSVSPMLGQLETQYF
clone_size: -
d_call: TRBD1
v_call: TRBV29-1
j_call: TRBJ2-5

cdr3_nt: TGTGCCAGCAGTGCCGGACAGACGAACACCGGGGAGCTGTTTTTT
cdr3_aa: CASSAGQTNTGELFF
clone_size: -
d_call: -
v_call: TRBV2
j_call: TRBJ2-2

cdr3_nt: TGTGCCAGCAGTTTGAGCGACAATGAGCAGTTCTTC
cdr3_aa: CASSLSDNEQFF
clone_size: -
d_call: -
v_call: TRBV6-6
j_call: TRBJ2-1

cdr3_nt: TGCGCCAGCAGCCAAAACAGGGCCAGCTCCTACAATGAGCAGTTCTTC
cdr3_aa: CASSQNRASSYNEQFF
clone_size: -
d_call: -
v_call: TRBV4-1
j_call: TRBJ2-1

cdr3_nt: TGCGCCAGCAGCTTGGTAGGCAGCCAACCCTATGGCTACACCTTC
cdr3_aa: CASSLVGSQPYGYTF
clone_size: -
d_call: -
v_call: TRBV5-1
j_call: TRBJ1-2

cdr3_nt: TGTGCCAGCTCACCATTCAGGGGGCGAAACTACGAGCAGTACTTC
cdr3_aa: CASSPFRGRNYEQYF
clone_size: -
d_call: TRBD1
v_call: TRBV18
j_call: TRBJ2-7

cdr3_nt: TGTGCCAGCAGTTACCGGACGGGGAACACTGAAGCTTTCTTT
cdr3_aa: CASSYRTGNTEAFF
clone_size: -
d_call: -
v_call: TRBV6-5
j_call: TRBJ1-1

cdr3_nt: TGTGCCAGTACCCCCCGGGACAGGGGCCGGAACACTGAAGCTTTCTTT
cdr3_aa: CASTPRDRGRNTEAFF
clone_size: once
d_call: TRBD1
v_call: TRBV19
j_call: TRBJ1-1